This TCR beta chain was observed in a study of blood T cell repertoires in COVID-19 (TCRdb year 2020). General notes on the study: Samples covering the acute and convalescent phases of COVID-19 were provided by collaborators in the United States, Italy and Spain. The prospective study material was composed of cDNA or gDNA derived from T cells, B-cell-depleted T cells, or PBMCs. The dataset comprised deeply sampled blood TCRbeta repertoires from subjects exposed to, actively infected with, or recovered from COVID-19. A freely available public database, intended as a resource for researchers studying the immune response to SARS-CoV-2, is where the repertoires were released. The samples were drawn from the first 160 participants of the ongoing ImmuneRACE study and from under 1,500 subjects provided by 6 global collaborators. The sample metadata nearly always contained a de-identified subject ID, COVID-19 status, age in years and sex. Where available, HLA class I and class II types were obtained from metadata supplied by the sample provider rather than from assay-based typing.

CDR1 and CDR2, per the germline V gene, are SGHVS and FQNEAQ. V is trimmed back by 5 bases and J by 7 bases, and the junction contains 4 bases that no gene match accounts for. The CDR3 spans 12 residues, from the cysteine through the phenylalanine. CDR3 DNA is the only sequence kept; it has 36 bases, read in frame from the first base. The paper as a whole reports these results and caveats: Clinical and demographic metadata were provided uncurated, with the amount varying by source and participant.

As for this clone: Its cognate antigen has yet to be identified. No qualities accompany the bases; no much larger clone lies one base away.

TCRbeta CDR3 regions were amplified from genomic DNA using the immunoSEQ Assay, a bias-controlled multiplex PCR. The study's own analysis went as follows. The number of nucleated cells in each sample was estimated from the amplification of reference gene primers within the assay. To quantify the absolute abundance of each unique TCRbeta CDR3 rearrangement, sequence reads were collapsed and filtered. Productive Simpson clonality was computed per sample as the square root of Simpson's diversity index over productive rearrangements. The source is immuneACCESS, and TCRdb retained only in-frame sequences with V and J called. Part of the clones is not carried over; for the studies checked, unresolved V genes explain less than half of this, and the remainder is unexplained. V and J calls and clone size come straight from that table; D and trimming were deduced from the DNA. The sample table shows over 100,000 clones, and roughly 92% are seen once. The ten biggest clones cover 1.9% of the sample.

At one collaborating source in Seattle, patients were enrolled during active infection and were followed longitudinally through the course of disease. The collaborating institutions used their own protocols to collect whole blood in K2EDTA tubes. For TCRbeta analysis, collaborator samples were shipped as frozen whole blood, as isolated PBMCs, or as DNA extracted from either sample type. The specimen was peripheral blood. The chain was built from TRBV7-8 and TRBJ1-2; 7 bases in the junction line up with TRBD1. This clonotype was sampled from a woman between 45 and 65 years old with COVID-19, enrolled during active disease. The CDR3 corresponds to CASSPTGPGYTF. The DNA is as follows: TGTGCCAGCAGCCCGACAGGGCCTGGCTACACCTTC.